The entry below gives a single T cell receptor (beta chain) sequence along with its context. The antigen is undetermined. The method was immunoSEQ multiplex PCR; TCRdb's version includes in-frame clones alone and lacks a portion of them. The table has tens of thousands of clones, roughly 93% seen once. This entry belongs to a study of T cells after posttransplantation cyclophosphamide. General study findings and limits: TRB clonality was highly associated with recipient CMV seropositivity and reactivation.

This clonotype was obtained from a woman between 50 and 59 years old in good health and a related stem cell transplant donor. The sample comprised PBMCs.

CDR3 sequence: CASSLSRGGPSTDTQYF. CDR3 nucleotides: TGCGCCAGCAGCTTGAGCCGGGGGGGGCCTAGCACAGATACGCAGTATTTT. V is TRBV5-1 and J is TRBJ2-3; the match to TRBD2 covers 8 bases. The trim removed 1 base at V and 0 bases at J, leaving 7 bases unmatched. In germline, CDR1 is SGHRS, CDR2 YFSETQ. The CDR3 covers 17 residues.